The 15 T cell receptor beta chains reported below all come from one sample, sequenced in a study of shared clonotypes between healthy human individuals. The data were produced by immunoSEQ multiplex PCR, yet TCRdb's version contains in-frame clones alone and is incomplete. The table has over 1.4 million clones, around 97% seen once; the top ten hold approximately 1.2%. The sequenced material came from naive CD4+ T cells sorted from blood. The subset: CD45RA+ positively selected. The receptors come from a man in his thirties or forties in good health.

The V call is TRBV12-1, the J call TRBJ2-1; the table's D call TRBD2 went unverified against the DNA. TRBV12-1 constitutes a pseudogene. This CDR3 has 18 amino acids. This CDR3 is CASSFAGLAGRGYNEQFF. CDR3 in DNA: TGTGCCAGCAGCTTTGCGGGACTAGCGGGGAGGGGTTACAATGAGCAGTTCTTC.

The chain combines TRBV11-3 with TRBJ2-2; 9 bases match TRBD2. CDR3 length: 16 amino acids. Germline trimming cut 1 base from V and 6 bases from J; bases unmatched to any gene: 6. Germline assignment: CDR1 SGHNT and CDR2 YENEEA. The CDR3, as DNA: TGTGCCAGCAGCTTAGTAGCGGGAGATCTAGCCGGGGAGCTGTTTTTT. Translated, it gives CASSLVAGDLAGELFF.

This clone came up once. The chain recombines TRBV27 with TRBJ1-5; D may be TRBD1 (6 bases). CDR1 MNHEY and CDR2 SMNVEV come from the germline V gene (reference sequence). V lost 1 base to trimming and J lost 3 bases, with 10 bases between them. This CDR3 is 15 amino acids long. CDR3 in amino acids: CASSLLGDNNQPQHF. CDR3 bases: TGTGCCAGCAGTTTATTGGGGGACAACAATCAGCCCCAGCATTTT.

In nucleotides, the CDR3 is TGTGCCAGCAGTTGGCAATATTATGGCTACACCTTC. Protein: CASSWQYYGYTF. V and J are TRBV28 and TRBJ1-2; no firm D call. Per germline, CDR1 MDHEN and CDR2 SYDVKM. The germline V and J ends were trimmed by 4 bases and 5 bases, with 8 bases remaining between them. CDR3 length equals 12 residues.

The chain employs TRBV27 and TRBJ2-3; weak D call: TRBD2 (6 bases). Trimming removed 4 bases from V and 4 bases from J, with 12 bases in between. CDR3 length: 14 residues. In germline, CDR1 is MNHEY, CDR2 SMNVEV (reference sequence). The CDR3 DNA reads TGTGCCAGCAGTTGGGGCGGGGAGTCAGATACGCAGTATTTT. Encoded protein: CASSWGGESDTQYF.

On this clone itself: Other nucleotide sequences in the sample specify the same CDR3. The rearrangement joins TRBV5-5 to TRBJ2-3; no clear D gene. The length of the CDR3 is 15 residues. Trimming left V 4 bases short and J 0 bases short, with 12 bases between. CDR1 is SGHKS, CDR2 YYEKEE, per germline (reference sequence). The CDR3 sequence is CASSAPGTSTDTQYF. For the CDR3, the DNA is TGTGCCAGCAGCGCCCCCGGCACTAGCACAGATACGCAGTATTTT.

The chain couples TRBV7-3 to TRBJ2-3, with 7 bases fitting TRBD2. V shed 1 base and J 2 bases; nucleotides not matched to a gene: 9. The germline V gene has CDR1 SGHTA and CDR2 FQGTGA. The CDR3 contains 17 residues. CDR3 sequence reads: CASSLKARDYTTDTQYF. The CDR3 DNA reads TGTGCCAGCAGCTTAAAGGCCCGGGACTACACCACAGATACGCAGTATTTT.

This rearrangement joins TRBV7-9 to TRBJ2-7, with D perhaps TRBD1 (6 bases). The CDR3 totals 15 residues. Trimming pared 4 bases from V and 1 base from J, leaving 14 bases between. Germline V gene sequence: CDR1 SEHNR, CDR2 FQNEAQ (reference sequence). The CDR3: CASSSEFGQSYEQYF. The CDR3 bases are TGTGCCAGCAGCTCAGAGTTTGGACAGTCCTACGAGCAGTACTTC.

The chain joins TRBV2 to TRBJ2-7; 8 nucleotides agree with TRBD2. There are 15 residues in the CDR3. Germline loops: CDR1 SNHLY, CDR2 FYNNEI. Unmatched junction bases numbered 5, after V lost 3 bases and J lost 1 base. CDR3 coding DNA: TGTGCCAGCAGTGACGGGGGGGCAATTTCCTACGAGCAGTACTTC. This codes for CASSDGGAISYEQYF.

This chain connects TRBV29-1 to TRBJ1-1; tentatively, D is TRBD1 (5 bases). Trimming took 5 bases from V and 2 from J, leaving 9 bases between them. The CDR3 totals 12 residues. Germline CDR1 is SQVTM and CDR2 is ANQGSEA. This CDR3 is CSVYDRNTEAFF. CDR3 in DNA: TGCAGCGTTTACGACAGAAACACTGAAGCTTTCTTT. The full variable domain, with the rest looked up from reference TRBV29-1 and TRBJ1-1, is SAVISQKPSRDICQRGTSLTIQCQVDSQVTMMFWYRQQPGQSLTLIATANQGSEATYESGFVIDKFPISRPNLTFSTLTVSNMSPEDSSIYLCSVYDRNTEAFFGQGTRLTVV.

This clone is a singleton in its sample. The chain links TRBV20-1 to TRBJ1-1, with D unresolved. Germline-derived CDR1 and CDR2 are DFQATT and SNEGSKA (reference sequence). The V gene lost 1 base and the J gene lost 11 bases, with 8 bases spanning the gap. The CDR3 length is 10 residues. The CDR3 DNA follows: TGCAGTGCTAGAGCGGCCTCGGCTTTCTTT. This sequence encodes CSARAASAFF.

This rearrangement joins TRBV2 to TRBJ1-1; D gene unclear. CDR1 is SNHLY and CDR2 is FYNNEI in the germline V gene. This CDR3 is 13 amino acids long. Trimming pared 4 bases from V and 9 bases from J, leaving 15 bases between. The CDR3 DNA sequence: TGTGCCAGCAGTGTTAGGGTTGGTGAAAAAGCTTTCTTT. Amino acid sequence: CASSVRVGEKAFF.

The rearrangement links TRBV7-9 to TRBJ2-1; 10 nucleotides align to TRBD2. The CDR3 covers 14 residues. After removal of 5 bases from V and 7 bases from J, the junction contained 5 bases not matched to a gene. Germline CDR1 SEHNR, CDR2 FQNEAQ (reference sequence). CDR3 residues: CASSTRTSGNEQFF. CDR3 bases: TGTGCCAGCAGCACACGGACTAGCGGAAATGAGCAGTTCTTC.

Comment on this clone: The sample contains more than one DNA sequence encoding this CDR3. The chain couples TRBV2 to TRBJ2-1; 7 bases are shared with TRBD1. This CDR3 has 13 amino acids. V lost 5 bases, J lost 5 bases, and 3 bases stayed unmatched. Germline V lookup: CDR1 SNHLY, CDR2 FYNNEI. Here the CDR3 DNA reads TGTGCCAGCAGTTGGGACAGAGACAATGAGCAGTTCTTC. It is translated as CASSWDRDNEQFF.

This chain joins TRBV5-1 and TRBJ2-1; either TRBD1 or TRBD2 may supply D (5 bases each). Germline V gene data show CDR1 as SGHRS and CDR2 as YFSETQ. V was clipped by 3 bases and J by 6 bases, with 22 bases between them. This CDR3 has 17 residues. The CDR3 spells CASSYVVGGSPINEQFF. The DNA for the CDR3 is TGCGCCAGCAGCTATGTGGTTGGGGGTTCACCGATCAATGAGCAGTTCTTC.